This T cell receptor (beta chain) derives from a study of OX40 agonist ivuxolimab in advanced cancers. Study overall: Prior anti-PD-1, anti-PD-L1 or anti-CTLA-4 therapy was allowed; around 40% had some.

Trimming left V 7 bases short and J 2 bases short, with 14 bases between. Germline lookup yields CDR1 MNHEY and CDR2 SVGAGI. The CDR3 is 14 amino acids. Measured with immunoSEQ multiplex PCR; TCRdb has only the in-frame clones, and not every one. The sample gives over 35,000 clones, around 92% of which show up once; approximately 0.5% is in the top ten. The clonotype was recovered from an adult with an advanced solid tumor such as melanoma, head and neck, liver or kidney cancer. V and J are TRBV6-5 and TRBJ1-2; possibly TRBD1 for D (6 bases). The sequencing used CD4+ or CD8+ T cells sorted from blood, collected in a trial of the OX40 agonist ivuxolimab. The CDR3 region has the DNA TGTGCCAGCACAAGGGTCGACAGGAACTATGGCTACACCTTC. Residues: CASTRVDRNYGYTF.